Below, 20 T cell receptor beta chains from the same sample are listed, as sequenced in a study of T cell responses to AZD1222 COVID-19 vaccine. Clones were read by immunoSEQ multiplex PCR, and TCRdb kept only the in-frame ones, dropping some. The data show approximately 170,000 clones, 94% seen once. This sample comprised peripheral blood, obtained 28 days after the second AZD1222 dose. Receptors were obtained from an adult who received the AZD1222 COVID-19 vaccine.

The V call is TRBV3-1 (or the pseudogene TRBV3-2), the J call TRBJ2-3, with D maybe TRBD2 (6 bases). Germline CDR1 and CDR2: LGHDT and YNNKEL (reference sequence). The CDR3 is made up of 14 amino acids. V lost 4 bases, J lost 0 bases, and 8 bases lay in between. The CDR3 DNA is TGTGCCAGCAGCCCGGGACTCAGCACAGATACGCAGTATTTT. It codes for CASSPGLSTDTQYF.

The chain joins TRBV5-1 to TRBJ2-2; 8 nucleotides match TRBD2. CDR3 length equals 15 residues. Trimming removed 6 bases from V and 2 bases from J; junction bases left unmatched: 6. Germline CDR1 is SGHRS and CDR2 is YFSETQ. Here the CDR3 DNA reads TGCGCCAGCACGATGACTAGCGTAAACACCGGGGAGCTGTTTTTT. This gives the protein CASTMTSVNTGELFF.

V usage is TRBV10-3 and J usage is TRBJ1-5; no reliable D call. The germline V gene encodes CDR1 ENHRY and CDR2 SYGVKD. Trimming shortened V by 2 bases and J by 7 bases, and 15 bases separated the two germline ends. The CDR3 consists of 15 residues. The CDR3 region is CAISEGVDRRQPQHF. DNA of the CDR3: TGTGCCATCAGTGAGGGTGTGGATCGGCGGCAGCCCCAGCATTTT.

The sample holds one count of this clone. The CDR3 sequence is CASRPTGASGSLRYEQYF. Here the CDR3 DNA reads TGTGCCAGCAGACCCACCGGGGCTAGCGGGAGCCTCCGGTACGAGCAGTACTTC. The V and J genes are TRBV28 and TRBJ2-5; 10 bases are shared with TRBD2. TRBJ2-7 matches the DNA end more closely, so the J call is doubtful. Germline V gives CDR1 MDHEN, CDR2 SYDVKM. The CDR3 is 18 amino acids.

The gene calls are TRBV28 and TRBJ1-2; 7 bases map to TRBD1. The germline V gene has CDR1 MDHEN and CDR2 SYDVKM. The CDR3 sequence is 14 residues long. Trimming removed 3 bases from V and 6 bases from J; junction bases left unmatched: 7. The CDR3 DNA sequence: TGTGCCAGCAGTTTCGACAGGGCGGTCAATGGCTACACCTTC. This translates into CASSFDRAVNGYTF.

J is TRBJ1-2 and V is TRBV5-4, with D uncertain. Trimming removed 3 bases from V and 0 bases from J, with 15 bases in between. CDR3 length equals 16 residues. The germline CDR1 and CDR2 sequences are SGHNT and YYREEE (reference sequence). The CDR3 is CASSSGLTDTNYGYTF. The CDR3 DNA follows: TGTGCCAGCAGCTCGGGTTTAACAGACACTAACTATGGCTACACCTTC.

CDR3 amino acids: CAWCDRSYEQYF. The CDR3 coding sequence is TGTGCCTGGTGCGACAGGTCCTACGAGCAGTACTTC. This chain uses TRBV30 with TRBJ2-7, with a weak D call TRBD1 (6 bases). The CDR3 runs 12 residues. Germline CDR1 and CDR2: GTSNPN and SVGIG (reference sequence). Trimming shortened V by 5 bases and J by 1 base, and 9 bases separated the two germline ends.

The gene calls are TRBV9 and TRBJ2-7; no reliable D call. Trimming removed 1 base from V and 6 bases from J, with 11 bases in between. Germline V gives CDR1 SGDLS, CDR2 YYNGEE. The CDR3 runs to 13 residues. The CDR3 spells CASSVQPLGEQYF. The CDR3 coding sequence is TGTGCCAGCAGCGTACAGCCTCTGGGCGAGCAGTACTTC.

The chain carries TRBV28 and TRBJ2-5, with D unresolved. The V end was cut by 1 base, the J end by 5 bases, with 2 bases between. Germline CDR1 MDHEN, CDR2 SYDVKM. The CDR3 has 11 amino acids. The CDR3 loop is CASSLSETQYF. The CDR3 nucleotides are TGTGCCAGCAGTTTATCTGAGACCCAGTACTTC.

This clone was detected only once. The chain links TRBV6-1 to TRBJ2-7, with a weak D call TRBD1 (5 bases). This CDR3 has 15 amino acids. The germline V gene encodes CDR1 MNHNS and CDR2 SASEGT. Trimming cost V 2 bases and J 3 bases, with 14 bases left between them. For the CDR3, the DNA is TGTGCCAGCAGTGAATACCGCAGGGCCATCTACGAGCAGTACTTC. Amino acid sequence: CASSEYRRAIYEQYF.

V and J are TRBV1 and TRBJ1-4; TRBD1, the table's D call, was not compared with the DNA. TRBV1 is listed as a pseudogene. This CDR3 contains 16 residues. The chain's CDR3 is CTSSQTYRDWNEKLFF. CDR3 DNA: TGCACCAGCAGCCAAACCTACAGGGATTGGAATGAAAAACTGTTTTTT.

The rearrangement joins TRBV30 to TRBJ1-2; 8 bases are shared with TRBD1. Unmatched junction bases numbered 10, after V lost 2 bases and J lost 5 bases. The CDR3 sequence is 15 residues long. Germline CDR1 and CDR2: GTSNPN and SVGIG (reference sequence). CDR3 sequence: CAWSPDQGARYGYTF. The CDR3 coding sequence is TGTGCCTGGAGTCCCGATCAGGGGGCTAGGTATGGCTACACCTTC.

CDR3 amino acids: CASSQRSRAGNEQFF. The CDR3 DNA is TGTGCCAGCAGCCAACGATCGAGGGCCGGAAATGAGCAGTTCTTC. This rearrangement joins TRBV3-1 (or the pseudogene TRBV3-2) to TRBJ2-1; a weak D match, TRBD2 (5 bases). Trimming shortened V by 2 bases and J by 7 bases, and 15 bases separated the two germline ends. Germline CDR1 LGHDT, CDR2 YNNKEL (reference sequence). This CDR3 contains 15 residues.

This clone was observed once. The V and J genes are TRBV5-6 and TRBJ2-2; tentatively, D is TRBD1 (6 bases). The CDR3 has 12 amino acids. The germline gives CDR1 SGHDT, CDR2 YYEEEE. Trimming stripped 4 bases from V and 9 bases from J, with 10 bases between. The CDR3 region is CASSGRGRELFF. For the CDR3, the DNA is TGTGCCAGCAGCGGCAGGGGCCGGGAGCTGTTTTTT.

The chain recombines TRBV28 with TRBJ1-3; 7 positions agree with TRBD1. The trim removed 3 bases at V and 0 bases at J, leaving 8 bases unmatched. The CDR3 loop spans 17 amino acids. Germline CDR1 is MDHEN and CDR2 is SYDVKM. This chain's CDR3 is CASSFSGGRVSGNTIYF. The CDR3, as DNA: TGTGCCAGCAGTTTCTCAGGGGGGAGGGTCTCTGGAAACACCATATATTTT.

V is TRBV28 and J is TRBJ1-3, with 10 bases that match TRBD1. In germline, CDR1 is MDHEN, CDR2 SYDVKM. V lost 4 bases and J lost 4; bases outside the gene matches: 10. The CDR3 covers 17 residues. Here the CDR3 DNA reads TGTGCCAGCAGTTCGGGACAGGGGAAACTCTCAGGAAACACCATATATTTT. Residues: CASSSGQGKLSGNTIYF.

V gene TRBV12-3 or TRBV12-4 combines with J gene TRBJ2-7; possible D gene TRBD1, 6 bases. Between the trimmed V and J ends, which lost 6 bases and 2 bases, there was a span of 11 bases. The CDR3 spans 13 residues. The DNA for the CDR3 is TGTGCCAGCAGCAGACAGGAAGCCTACGAGCAGTACTTC. This codes for CASSRQEAYEQYF.

The chain couples TRBV4-3 to TRBJ2-1, with 9 bases identical to TRBD2. The CDR3 runs to 17 residues. J gave up 0 bases and V 1 base, and 4 bases lay outside the gene matches. Germline CDR1 reads LGHNA; CDR2 reads YSLEER. CDR3 amino acids: CASSQASGTFSYNEQFF. The DNA for the CDR3 is TGCGCCAGCAGCCAAGCTAGCGGGACTTTCTCCTACAATGAGCAGTTCTTC.

In this sample, this clone turned up a few times. The genes are TRBV6-2 or TRBV6-3 and TRBJ2-7; D gene uncertain. Between the trimmed V and J ends, which lost 7 bases and 4 bases, there was a span of 17 bases. The CDR3 spans 14 residues. Looked up from germline, CDR1 is MNHEY and CDR2 is SVGEGT. CDR3 residues: CASTPSGRSYEQYF. CDR3 bases: TGTGCCAGCACCCCTAGTGGCCGGTCTTACGAGCAGTACTTC.

The chain combines TRBV30 with TRBJ2-3, with 11 bases lining up with TRBD2. This CDR3 contains 15 residues. CDR1 and CDR2 from the germline V gene are GTSNPN and SVGIG (reference sequence). The ends lost 0 bases at V and 5 bases at J; junction bases unmatched: 4. CDR3 DNA sequence: TGTGCCTGGAGTGTAGGGCTAGCGGGAGGAGATACGCAGTATTTT. Encoded protein: CAWSVGLAGGDTQYF.